Listed below are T cell receptor beta chains from one sample, sequenced in a study of T-cell memory formation after mild COVID-19. TCRdb passed the 5' RACE reads through MiXCR, listing each CDR3 protein once. The sample has approximately 230,000 distinct CDR3 sequences, roughly 17% seen once. The sample consisted of PBMCs or a T cell subset sorted from them (not recorded which). The receptors originated from a man between 18 and 35 years old who had mild COVID-19 (a few samples of this study predate the infection). Cell type and time point are not known. CDR3s include the opening cysteine and the closing phenylalanine or tryptophan. The D gene is left open where the match is weak. Clone size is shown for a subset of rows, as once, few, many or a class of expanded clone.

TRBV27	TRBJ2-1	few	-	CASSSAWGAYNEQFF	TGTGCCAGCAGTTCAGCGTGGGGTGCCTACAATGAGCAGTTCTTC
TRBV20-1	TRBJ1-4	few	TRBD1	CSAEEGAFNEKLFF	TGCAGTGCTGAGGAGGGGGCGTTTAATGAAAAACTGTTTTTT
TRBV9	TRBJ1-3	few	-	CASSVQYSGNTIYF	TGTGCCAGCAGCGTACAATACTCTGGAAACACCATATATTTT
TRBV7-2	TRBJ1-2	-	-	CASSGGSGPYGYTF	TGTGCCAGCAGCGGAGGCAGCGGCCCATATGGCTACACCTTC
TRBV7-3	TRBJ1-1	few	-	CASSLFGGAGKTEAFF	TGTGCCAGCAGCTTATTTGGGGGGGCCGGGAAGACTGAAGCTTTCTTT
TRBV4-1	TRBJ2-3	few	-	CASSQVIDTQYF	TGCGCCAGCAGCCAAGTCATCGATACGCAGTATTTT
TRBV29-1	TRBJ2-3	-	-	CSGNPTGPGDTQYF	TGCAGCGGCAACCCTACTGGTCCCGGGGATACGCAGTATTTT
TRBV12-3/TRBV12-4	TRBJ2-7	-	-	CASSLAFEQYF	TGTGCCAGCAGTTTAGCATTCGAGCAGTACTTC
TRBV9	TRBJ2-2	many	-	CASRKGLEVWTGELFF	TGTGCCAGCAGAAAAGGGCTTGAGGTATGGACCGGGGAGCTGTTTTTT
TRBV24-1	TRBJ2-2	many	TRBD1	CATSDAGTGETGELFF	TGTGCCACCAGTGATGCCGGGACAGGAGAGACCGGGGAGCTGTTTTTT
TRBV11-2	TRBJ2-3	-	-	CASSLDRLADTQYF	TGTGCCAGCAGCTTAGATCGTTTGGCGGATACGCAGTATTTT
TRBV5-1	TRBJ2-3	few	TRBD1	CASSLADRVTDTQYF	TGCGCCAGCAGCTTGGCGGACAGGGTCACAGATACGCAGTATTTT
TRBV28	TRBJ1-1	many	-	CASTRNTEAFF	TGTGCCAGCACCAGGAACACTGAAGCTTTCTTT
TRBV4-2	TRBJ1-4	few	-	CASSLRRELMKELFF	TGTGCCAGCAGCCTAAGACGGGAACTAATGAAAGAACTGTTTTTT
TRBV6-2/TRBV6-3	TRBJ1-2	-	-	CASSGGQYYGYTF	TGTGCCAGCAGTGGAGGACAGTACTATGGCTACACCTTC
TRBV6-5	TRBJ2-7	-	-	CASREDSPPSEQYF	TGTGCCAGCAGAGAGGACAGCCCTCCCTCCGAGCAGTACTTC
TRBV10-3	TRBJ2-2	few	TRBD2	CAISGLAGARVTGELFF	TGTGCCATCAGTGGACTAGCGGGGGCACGAGTCACCGGGGAGCTGTTTTTT
TRBV5-4	TRBJ2-1	-	TRBD2	CASSLRGTSGSGEQFF	TGTGCCAGCAGCTTGCGGGGGACTAGCGGTTCTGGTGAGCAGTTCTTC
TRBV5-1	TRBJ1-6	-	TRBD1	CASSLEDRDTPLHF	TGCGCCAGCAGCTTGGAGGACAGGGATACACCCCTCCACTTT
TRBV9	TRBJ2-5	few	-	CASSSTRIRGTQYF	TGTGCCAGCAGCTCCACACGGATCCGGGGAACCCAGTACTTC
TRBV7-9	TRBJ2-1	-	TRBD2	CASSPGGGGQFF	TGTGCCAGCAGCCCTGGGGGGGGAGGGCAGTTCTTC
TRBV7-3	TRBJ2-1	few	-	CASSLGASKGEQFF	TGTGCCAGCAGCTTAGGGGCTAGTAAGGGTGAGCAGTTCTTC
TRBV25-1	TRBJ2-7	few	TRBD1	CASGGTGGWSEQYF	TGTGCCAGCGGAGGGACAGGGGGTTGGAGCGAGCAGTACTTC
TRBV6-1	TRBJ2-5	few	-	CASFRRDMGFGTQYF	TGTGCCAGCTTCCGAAGGGATATGGGGTTCGGGACCCAGTACTTC
TRBV18	TRBJ2-5	-	TRBD1	CASSDRVGETQYF	TGTGCCAGCTCGGACAGGGTCGGCGAGACCCAGTACTTC